This T cell receptor (beta chain) was found in a study of blood T cell repertoires in COVID-19 (dated by TCRdb to 2020 to 2021). Regarding the research as a whole: The collaborator samples originated in the United States, Italy and Spain and spanned the acute and convalescent phases of COVID-19. The prospective study material was composed of cDNA or gDNA derived from T cells, B-cell-depleted T cells, or PBMCs. Subjects who had been exposed to COVID-19, were actively infected with it, or had recovered from it provided the deeply sampled blood TCRbeta repertoires that made up the dataset. The repertoires were released in a freely available public database intended as a resource for research on the immune response to SARS-CoV-2. Samples came from the ongoing ImmuneRACE study (first 160 participants) plus 1,254 subjects from 6 global collaborators. Sample metadata almost always included a de-identified subject ID, COVID-19 status, age in years and sex. HLA class I and class II types, where available, came from metadata supplied by the sample provider rather than from assay-based typing. The study at large found these results: How much clinical and demographic metadata was included differed by source and by participant, and the metadata was provided uncurated.

About this clone: It has no known antigen specificity. The record has no base qualities; no much larger clone is one base away.

TCRbeta CDR3 regions were amplified from genomic DNA using the immunoSEQ Assay, a bias-controlled multiplex PCR. As for how the authors treated the data: The number of nucleated cells in each sample was estimated from the amplification of reference gene primers within the assay. To quantify the absolute abundance of each unique TCRbeta CDR3 rearrangement, sequence reads were collapsed and filtered. For each sample, productive Simpson clonality was calculated as the square root of Simpson's diversity index over productive rearrangements. TCRdb holds this immuneACCESS table with in-frame rearrangements only. Some clones are missing; in checked studies, unresolved V genes explain under half, and the rest has no known cause. The V and J calls and the clone size are those of that table, but D and trimming were determined from the DNA. The sample table holds under 300,000 clones, of which around 86% were seen once. The biggest ten clones account for about 3.3% of the sample.

Enrolling through a virtual design, the prospective study's participants ranged in age from roughly 18 to 95 years and lived across around 25 United States geographic areas. In the prospective study, cohorts were assigned on the basis of participant-reported clinical history obtained from a screening survey and a study questionnaire. In the prospective study, mobile phlebotomists collected whole blood, serum and a nasopharyngeal or oropharyngeal swab from each participant. Over a roughly 2-month period, participants in the prospective study had the option of providing additional blood draws and questionnaires. Prospective study blood samples were shipped either frozen or at room temperature before DNA extraction. As encoded in the germline V gene, CDR1 is SQVTM while CDR2 is ANQGSEA. The CDR3 contains 11 residues, cysteine and phenylalanine counted. The entry retains the CDR3 DNA only, 33 bases that are in frame from base 1.

The V and J genes are TRBV29-1 and TRBJ1-1; TRBD1 is a weak D gene call, 6 bases matching. The receptor comes from a woman between 40 and 50 years old with acute COVID-19. The material sequenced was PBMCs or T cells enriched from blood (not recorded which). The bases are TGCAGTATACAGGGGAACACTGAAGCTTTCTTT. It translates as CSIQGNTEAFF.